Each of the 8 T cell receptor beta chains below was sequenced from the same sample in a study of blood T cell repertoires in COVID-19. Measured with immunoSEQ multiplex PCR; TCRdb has only the in-frame clones, and not every one. This sample carries around 250,000 clones, about nine tenths of them seen once, and the ten largest clones take 0.85% to 0.95%. The sequencing sample was made of peripheral blood. The receptor set was obtained from a woman in her thirties or forties who had recovered from COVID-19.

The DNA for the CDR3 is TGTGCCAGCAGCTTAGGTCTCACAGGGGCTGAAGCTTTCTTT. It encodes CASSLGLTGAEAFF. The chain links TRBV11-2 to TRBJ1-1, with 7 bases lining up with TRBD1. The V segment lost 1 base and the J segment 6 bases; nucleotides outside the gene matches: 5. The CDR3 totals 14 residues. CDR1 is SGHAT, CDR2 FQNNGV, per germline.

V usage is TRBV19 and J usage is TRBJ2-7; weak D call: TRBD2 (6 bases). Germline CDR1 is LNHDA and CDR2 is SQIVND (reference sequence). Trimming cost V 2 bases and J 3 bases, with 11 bases left between them. This CDR3 has 14 amino acids. In nucleotides, the CDR3 is TGTGCCAGTAGTATAATCGGGGGTCACTACGAGCAGTACTTC. It is translated as CASSIIGGHYEQYF.

The chain employs TRBV5-6 and TRBJ2-7; D remains ambiguous. The CDR3 runs to 15 residues. V lost 0 bases, J lost 2 bases, and 12 bases lay in between. Per germline, CDR1 SGHDT and CDR2 YYEEEE. CDR3 loop: CASSLVGSPPYEQYF. In DNA form, the CDR3 reads TGTGCCAGCAGCTTGGTGGGCAGCCCGCCCTACGAGCAGTACTTC.

J is TRBJ2-2 and V is TRBV24-1; the match to TRBD1 covers 9 bases. The length of the CDR3 is 16 residues. The V gene end was trimmed by 6 bases and the J gene end by 5 bases; junction bases not matched to a gene: 9. From germline, CDR1 is KGHDR and CDR2 SFDVKD. The CDR3 sequence is CATSNSQGAITGELFF. The CDR3 bases are TGTGCCACCAGTAATTCACAGGGGGCGATTACCGGGGAGCTGTTTTTT.

V and J are TRBV3-1 (or the pseudogene TRBV3-2) and TRBJ2-2, with TRBD2 matching 8 bases. Germline CDR1 and CDR2: LGHDT and YNNKEL (reference sequence). The J segment lost 4 bases and the V segment lost 0 bases, leaving 4 bases of the junction unmatched. The CDR3 covers 16 residues. CDR3 sequence: CASSQDQLAATGELFF. The CDR3 nucleotides read TGTGCCAGCAGCCAAGATCAACTAGCGGCCACCGGGGAGCTGTTTTTT.

This rearrangement joins TRBV29-1 to TRBJ2-2, with D uncertain. The CDR3 loop spans 12 amino acids. Per the germline V gene, CDR1 is SQVTM and CDR2 is ANQGSEA. The V end lost 7 bases, the J end lost 0 bases, and 6 bases lay between the germline ends. CDR3: CSGRANTGELFF. CDR3 DNA: TGCAGCGGGAGAGCGAACACCGGGGAGCTGTTTTTT.

This chain joins TRBV11-2 and TRBJ1-6; D remains ambiguous. CDR3 length: 12 residues. Looked up from germline, CDR1 is SGHAT and CDR2 is FQNNGV. V was clipped by 3 bases and J by 9 bases, with 6 bases between them. CDR3 sequence reads: CASSLLSSPLHF. The CDR3 DNA reads as TGTGCCAGCAGCTTGTTGAGTTCACCCCTCCACTTT.

The sample holds many counts of this clone. V usage is TRBV11-2 and J usage is TRBJ2-7; a weak D match, TRBD2 (5 bases). Germline V lookup: CDR1 SGHAT, CDR2 FQNNGV. Trimming removed 1 base at V and 2 bases at J, with 12 bases between. The CDR3 covers 15 residues. CDR3 protein: CASSLARGLAYEQYF. DNA for the CDR3: TGTGCCAGCAGCTTAGCTCGCGGGCTGGCCTACGAGCAGTACTTC.